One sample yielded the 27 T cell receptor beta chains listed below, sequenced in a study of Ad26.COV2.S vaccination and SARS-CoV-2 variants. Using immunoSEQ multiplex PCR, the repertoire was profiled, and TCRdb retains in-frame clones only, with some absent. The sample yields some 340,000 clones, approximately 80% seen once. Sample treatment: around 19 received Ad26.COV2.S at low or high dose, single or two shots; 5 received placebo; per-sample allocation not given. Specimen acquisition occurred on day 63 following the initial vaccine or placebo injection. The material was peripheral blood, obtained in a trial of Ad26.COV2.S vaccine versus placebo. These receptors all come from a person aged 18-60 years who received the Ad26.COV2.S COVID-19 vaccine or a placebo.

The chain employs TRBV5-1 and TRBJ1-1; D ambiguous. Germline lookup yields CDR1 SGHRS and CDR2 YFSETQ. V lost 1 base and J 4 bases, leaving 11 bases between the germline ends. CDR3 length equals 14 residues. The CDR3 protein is CASSLRMGVTEAFF. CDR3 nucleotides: TGCGCCAGCAGCTTGCGGATGGGTGTCACTGAAGCTTTCTTT.

CDR3: CASSQGTQGAGETQYF. In DNA form, the CDR3 reads TGTGCCAGCAGCCAAGGGACACAGGGGGCAGGAGAGACCCAGTACTTC. The chain joins TRBV4-2 to TRBJ2-5, with 9 bases fitting TRBD1. The length of the CDR3 is 16 residues. V lost 1 base to trimming and J lost 4 bases; unmatched junction nucleotides: 7. The germline V gene has CDR1 LGHNA and CDR2 YNFKEQ.

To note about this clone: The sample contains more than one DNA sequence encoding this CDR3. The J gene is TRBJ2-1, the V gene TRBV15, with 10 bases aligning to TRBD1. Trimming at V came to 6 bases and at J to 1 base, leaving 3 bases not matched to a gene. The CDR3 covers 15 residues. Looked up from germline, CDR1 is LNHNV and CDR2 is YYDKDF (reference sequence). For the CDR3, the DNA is TGTGCCACCAGTCGGGACAGGGGATCCTACAATGAGCAGTTCTTC. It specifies CATSRDRGSYNEQFF.

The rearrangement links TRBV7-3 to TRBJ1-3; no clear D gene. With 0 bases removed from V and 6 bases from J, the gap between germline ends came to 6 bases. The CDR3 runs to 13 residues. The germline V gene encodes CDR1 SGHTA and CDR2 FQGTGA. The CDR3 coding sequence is TGTGCCAGCAGCTTAACCGGGGAAAACACCATATATTTT. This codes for CASSLTGENTIYF.

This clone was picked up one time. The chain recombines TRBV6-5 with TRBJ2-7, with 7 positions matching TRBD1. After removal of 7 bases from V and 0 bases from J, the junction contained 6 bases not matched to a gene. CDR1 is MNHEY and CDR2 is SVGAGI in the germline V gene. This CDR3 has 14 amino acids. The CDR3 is CASTIRDSSYEQYF. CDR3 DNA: TGTGCCAGCACTATCCGGGACAGCTCCTACGAGCAGTACTTC.

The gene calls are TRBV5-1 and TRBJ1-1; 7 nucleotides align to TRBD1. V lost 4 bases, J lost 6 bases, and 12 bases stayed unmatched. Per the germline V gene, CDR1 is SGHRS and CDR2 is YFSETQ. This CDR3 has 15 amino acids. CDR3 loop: CASSTVGGFLPEAFF. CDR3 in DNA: TGCGCCAGCAGCACGGTAGGGGGCTTTCTCCCTGAAGCTTTCTTT.

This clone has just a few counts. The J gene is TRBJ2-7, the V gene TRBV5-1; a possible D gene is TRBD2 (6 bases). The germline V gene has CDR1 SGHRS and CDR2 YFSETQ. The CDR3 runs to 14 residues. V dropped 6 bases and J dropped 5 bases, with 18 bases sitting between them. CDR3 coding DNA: TGCGCCAGCACTCCGGGGGTGAACAGGAACGAGCAGTACTTC. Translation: CASTPGVNRNEQYF.

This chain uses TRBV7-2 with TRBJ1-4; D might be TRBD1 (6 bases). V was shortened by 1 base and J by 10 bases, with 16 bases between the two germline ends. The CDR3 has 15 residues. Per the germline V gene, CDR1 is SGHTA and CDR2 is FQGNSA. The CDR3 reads CASSLVLGGGGKLFF. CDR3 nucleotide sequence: TGTGCCAGCAGCTTAGTCTTAGGGGGAGGTGGAAAACTGTTTTTT. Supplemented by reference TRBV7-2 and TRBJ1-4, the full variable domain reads GAGVSQSPSNKVTEKGKDVELRCDPISGHTALYWYRQSLGQGLEFLIYFQGNSAPDKSGLPSDRFSAERTGGSVSTLTIQRTQQEDSAVYLCASSLVLGGGGKLFFGSGTQLSVL.

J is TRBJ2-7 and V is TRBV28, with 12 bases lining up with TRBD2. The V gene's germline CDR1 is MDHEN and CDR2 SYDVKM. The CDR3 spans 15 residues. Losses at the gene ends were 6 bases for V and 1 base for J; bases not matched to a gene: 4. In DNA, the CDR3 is TGTGCCAGCAGCCGGACTAGCGGGGTATCCTACGAGCAGTACTTC. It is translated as CASSRTSGVSYEQYF.

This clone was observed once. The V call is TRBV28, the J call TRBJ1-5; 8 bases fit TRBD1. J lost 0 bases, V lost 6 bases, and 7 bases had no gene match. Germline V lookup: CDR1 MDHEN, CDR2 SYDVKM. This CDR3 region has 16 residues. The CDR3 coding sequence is TGTGCCAGCAGACTCAGGGGGCTTTATAGCAATCAGCCCCAGCATTTT. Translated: CASRLRGLYSNQPQHF.

The CDR3 spells CASSPPGTGGYEQYF. The DNA of the CDR3 is TGTGCCAGCTCACCGCCCGGGACAGGGGGGTACGAGCAGTACTTC. The chain is built from TRBV18 and TRBJ2-7; 11 bases are a match to TRBD1. Germline-derived CDR1 and CDR2 are KGHSH and LQKENI. V shed 3 bases and J 4 bases; nucleotides not matched to a gene: 5. CDR3 size: 15 residues. The variable domain in full, with the rest retrieved from reference TRBV18 and TRBJ2-7, is NAGVMQNPRHLVRRRGQEARLRCSPMKGHSHVYWYRQLPEEGLKFMVYLQKENIIDESGMPKERFSAEFPKEGPSILRIQQVVRGDSAAYFCASSPPGTGGYEQYFGPGTRLTVT.

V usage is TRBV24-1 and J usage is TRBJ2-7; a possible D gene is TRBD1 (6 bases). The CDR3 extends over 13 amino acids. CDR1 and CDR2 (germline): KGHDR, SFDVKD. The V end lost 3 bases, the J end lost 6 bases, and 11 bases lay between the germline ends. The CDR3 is CATSDLGHREQYF. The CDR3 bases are TGTGCCACCAGTGATCTGGGACATCGCGAGCAGTACTTC.

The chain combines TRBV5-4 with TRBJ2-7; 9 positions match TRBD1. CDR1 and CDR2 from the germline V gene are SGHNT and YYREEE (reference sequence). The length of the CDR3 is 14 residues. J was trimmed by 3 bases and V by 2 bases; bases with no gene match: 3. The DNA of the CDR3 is TGTGCCAGCAGCTTCCCGGGACAGGGCTACGAGCAGTACTTC. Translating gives CASSFPGQGYEQYF.

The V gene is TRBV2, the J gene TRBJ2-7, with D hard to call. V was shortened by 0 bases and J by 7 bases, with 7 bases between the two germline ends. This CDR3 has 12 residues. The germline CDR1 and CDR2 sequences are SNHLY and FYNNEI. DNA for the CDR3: TGTGCCAGCAGTGAAGCCAGATGGGAGCAGTACTTC. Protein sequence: CASSEARWEQYF.

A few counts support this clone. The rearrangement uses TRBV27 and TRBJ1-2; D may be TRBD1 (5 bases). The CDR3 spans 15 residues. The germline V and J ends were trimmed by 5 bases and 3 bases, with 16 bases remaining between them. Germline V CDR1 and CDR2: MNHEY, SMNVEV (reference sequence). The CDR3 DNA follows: TGTGCCAGCAGTGGACGGGACGCCGTCGACTATGGCTACACCTTC. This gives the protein CASSGRDAVDYGYTF.

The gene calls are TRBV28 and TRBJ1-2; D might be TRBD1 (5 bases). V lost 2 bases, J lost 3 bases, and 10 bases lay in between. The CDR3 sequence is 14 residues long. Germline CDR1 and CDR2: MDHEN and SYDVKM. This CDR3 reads CASSLAGEYYGYTF. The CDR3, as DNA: TGTGCCAGCAGTTTAGCGGGGGAGTACTATGGCTACACCTTC.

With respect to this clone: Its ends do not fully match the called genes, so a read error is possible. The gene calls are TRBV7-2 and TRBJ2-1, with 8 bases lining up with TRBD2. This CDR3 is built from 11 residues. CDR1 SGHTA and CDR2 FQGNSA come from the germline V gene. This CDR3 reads CASSRTSSKLF. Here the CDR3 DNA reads TGTGCCAGCAGCCGGACTAGCTCCAAGCTCTTC.

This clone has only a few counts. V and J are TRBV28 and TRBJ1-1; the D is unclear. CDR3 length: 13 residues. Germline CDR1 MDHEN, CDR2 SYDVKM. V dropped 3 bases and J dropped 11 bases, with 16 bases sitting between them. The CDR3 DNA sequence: TGTGCCAGCAGTTTGGTTGAGGGCAGGCGGGCTTTCTTT. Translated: CASSLVEGRRAFF.

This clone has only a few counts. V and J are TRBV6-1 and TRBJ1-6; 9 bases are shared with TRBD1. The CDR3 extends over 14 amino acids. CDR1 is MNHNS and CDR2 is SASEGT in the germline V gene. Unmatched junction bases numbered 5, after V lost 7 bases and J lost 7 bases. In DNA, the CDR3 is TGTGCCAGCACCAGGGACAGGGAGAATTCACCCCTCCACTTT. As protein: CASTRDRENSPLHF.

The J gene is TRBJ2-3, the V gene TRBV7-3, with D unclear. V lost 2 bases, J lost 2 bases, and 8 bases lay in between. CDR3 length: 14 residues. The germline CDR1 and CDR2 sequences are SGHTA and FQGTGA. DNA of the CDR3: TGTGCCAGCAGCTTAGGGCCTAACACAGATACGCAGTATTTT. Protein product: CASSLGPNTDTQYF. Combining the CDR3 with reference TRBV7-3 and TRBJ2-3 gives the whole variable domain GAGVSQTPSNKVTEKGKYVELRCDPISGHTALYWYRQSLGQGPEFLIYFQGTGAADDSGLPNDRFFAVRPEGSVSTLKIQRTERGDSAVYLCASSLGPNTDTQYFGPGTRLTVL.

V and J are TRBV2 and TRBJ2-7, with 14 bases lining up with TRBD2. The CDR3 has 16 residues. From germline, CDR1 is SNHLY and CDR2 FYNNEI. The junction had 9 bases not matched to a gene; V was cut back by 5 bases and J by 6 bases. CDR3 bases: TGTGCCAGCAGTCTCCCCCGACTAGCGGGGGGGCTCGAGCAGTACTTC. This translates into CASSLPRLAGGLEQYF.

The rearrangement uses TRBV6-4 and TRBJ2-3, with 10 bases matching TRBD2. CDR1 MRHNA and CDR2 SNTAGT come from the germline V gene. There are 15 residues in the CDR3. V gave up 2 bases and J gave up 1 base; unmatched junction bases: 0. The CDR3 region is CASSDGTSGTDTQYF. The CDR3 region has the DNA TGTGCCAGCAGTGACGGGACTAGCGGCACAGATACGCAGTATTTT.

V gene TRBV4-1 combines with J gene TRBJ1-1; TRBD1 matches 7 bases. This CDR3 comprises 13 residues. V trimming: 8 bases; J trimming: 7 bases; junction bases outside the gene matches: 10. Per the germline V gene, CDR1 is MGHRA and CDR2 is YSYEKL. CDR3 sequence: CASAGDRSLEAFF. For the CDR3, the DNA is TGCGCCAGCGCCGGGGACAGATCGCTTGAAGCTTTCTTT.

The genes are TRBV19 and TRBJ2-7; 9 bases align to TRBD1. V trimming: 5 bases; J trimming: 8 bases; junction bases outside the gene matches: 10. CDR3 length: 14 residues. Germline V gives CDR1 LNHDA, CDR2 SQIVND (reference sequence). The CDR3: CASSSTGGSVQQYF. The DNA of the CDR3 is TGTGCCAGTAGTTCGACAGGGGGGTCGGTCCAGCAGTACTTC. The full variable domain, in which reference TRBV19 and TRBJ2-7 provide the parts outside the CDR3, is DGGITQSPKYLFRKEGQNVTLSCEQNLNHDAMYWYRQDPGQGLRLIYYSQIVNDFQKGDIAEGYSVSREKKESFPLTVTSAQKNPTAFYLCASSSTGGSVQQYFGPGTRLTVT.

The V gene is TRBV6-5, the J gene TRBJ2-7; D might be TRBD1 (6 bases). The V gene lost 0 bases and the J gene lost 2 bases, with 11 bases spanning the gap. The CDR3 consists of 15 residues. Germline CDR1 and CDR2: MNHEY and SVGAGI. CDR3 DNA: TGTGCCAGCAGTTACTCGAGGACAGCTACCTACGAGCAGTACTTC. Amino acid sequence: CASSYSRTATYEQYF.

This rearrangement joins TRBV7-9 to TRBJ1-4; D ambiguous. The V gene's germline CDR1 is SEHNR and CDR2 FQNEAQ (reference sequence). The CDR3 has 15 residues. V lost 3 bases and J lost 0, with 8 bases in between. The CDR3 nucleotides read TGTGCCAGCAGCTTGGGATTAGCAACTAATGAAAAACTGTTTTTT. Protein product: CASSLGLATNEKLFF.

The CDR3 sequence: CASSSHEGGNYGYTF. DNA for the CDR3: TGTGCCAGCAGTTCACACGAGGGGGGGAACTATGGCTACACCTTC. The chain combines TRBV27 with TRBJ1-2; a weak D match, TRBD1 (6 bases). V lost 4 bases and J 2 bases, leaving 14 bases between the germline ends. The length of the CDR3 is 15 residues. The V gene's germline CDR1 is MNHEY and CDR2 SMNVEV (reference sequence).